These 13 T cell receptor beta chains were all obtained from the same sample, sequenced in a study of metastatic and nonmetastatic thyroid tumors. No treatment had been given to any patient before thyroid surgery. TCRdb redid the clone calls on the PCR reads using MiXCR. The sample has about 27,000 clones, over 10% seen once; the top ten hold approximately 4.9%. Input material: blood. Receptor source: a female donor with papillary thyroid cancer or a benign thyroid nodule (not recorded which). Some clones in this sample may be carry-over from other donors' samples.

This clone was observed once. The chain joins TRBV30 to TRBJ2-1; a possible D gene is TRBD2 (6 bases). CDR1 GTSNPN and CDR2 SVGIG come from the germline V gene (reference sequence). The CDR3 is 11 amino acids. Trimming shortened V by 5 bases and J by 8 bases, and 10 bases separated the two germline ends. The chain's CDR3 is CAWGGRHEQFF. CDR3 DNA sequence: TGTGCCTGGGGGGGGAGGCATGAGCAGTTCTTC.

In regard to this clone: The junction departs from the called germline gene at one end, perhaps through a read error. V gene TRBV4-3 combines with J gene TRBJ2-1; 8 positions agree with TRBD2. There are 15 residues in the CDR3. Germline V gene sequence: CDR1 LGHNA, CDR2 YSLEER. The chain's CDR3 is CASSPLVAGLNEQLF. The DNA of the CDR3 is TGCGCCAGCAGCCCCCTGGTAGCGGGGCTCAATGAGCAGCTCTTC.

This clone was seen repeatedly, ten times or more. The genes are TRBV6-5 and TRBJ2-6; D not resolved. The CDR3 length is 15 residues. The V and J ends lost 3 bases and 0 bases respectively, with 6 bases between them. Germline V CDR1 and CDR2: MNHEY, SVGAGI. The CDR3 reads CASSYKVSGANVLTF. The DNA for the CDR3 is TGTGCCAGCAGTTATAAGGTCTCTGGGGCCAACGTCCTGACTTTC.

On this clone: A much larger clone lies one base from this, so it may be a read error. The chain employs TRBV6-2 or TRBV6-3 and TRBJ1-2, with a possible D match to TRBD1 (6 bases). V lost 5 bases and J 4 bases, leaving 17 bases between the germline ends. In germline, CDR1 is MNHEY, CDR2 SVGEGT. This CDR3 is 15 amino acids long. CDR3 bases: TGTGCCAGCAGTACAGGGACGGTGGACACCTATGGCTACACCTTC. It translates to CASSTGTVDTYGYTF.

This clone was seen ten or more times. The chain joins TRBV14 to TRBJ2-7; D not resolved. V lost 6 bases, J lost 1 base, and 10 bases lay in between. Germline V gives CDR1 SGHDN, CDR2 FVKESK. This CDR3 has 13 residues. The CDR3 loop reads CASRSTGSYEQYF. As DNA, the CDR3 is TGTGCCAGCAGATCGACCGGGTCCTACGAGCAGTACTTC.

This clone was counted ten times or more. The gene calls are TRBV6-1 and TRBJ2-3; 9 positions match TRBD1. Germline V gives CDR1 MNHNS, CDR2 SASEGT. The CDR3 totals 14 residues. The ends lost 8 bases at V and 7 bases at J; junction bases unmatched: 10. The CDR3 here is CASGDRAFLNTQYF. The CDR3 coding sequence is TGTGCCAGCGGGGACAGGGCCTTTTTGAATACGCAGTATTTT.

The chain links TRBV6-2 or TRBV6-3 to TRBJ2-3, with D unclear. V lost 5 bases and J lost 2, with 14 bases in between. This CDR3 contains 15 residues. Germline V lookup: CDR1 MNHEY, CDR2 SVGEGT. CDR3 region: CASSLSVEPTDTQYF. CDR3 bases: TGTGCCAGCAGTCTTTCAGTGGAACCCACAGATACGCAGTATTTT.

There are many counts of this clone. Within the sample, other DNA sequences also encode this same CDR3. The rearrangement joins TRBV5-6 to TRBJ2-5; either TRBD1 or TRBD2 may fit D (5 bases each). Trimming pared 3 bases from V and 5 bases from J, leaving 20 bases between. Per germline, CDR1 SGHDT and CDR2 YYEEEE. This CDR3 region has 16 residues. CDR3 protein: CASSWLGAPEGETQYF. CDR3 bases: TGTGCCAGCAGCTGGCTCGGGGCCCCAGAGGGGGAGACCCAGTACTTC.

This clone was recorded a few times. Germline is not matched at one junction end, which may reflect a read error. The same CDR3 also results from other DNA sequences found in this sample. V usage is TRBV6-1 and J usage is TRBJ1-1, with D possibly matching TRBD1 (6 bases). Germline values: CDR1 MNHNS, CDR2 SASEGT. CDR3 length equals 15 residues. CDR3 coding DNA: TGTGCCAGCATACAACGGGGGGCAGGCACAGCTGAGGCTTTCTTT. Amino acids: CASIQRGAGTAEAFF.

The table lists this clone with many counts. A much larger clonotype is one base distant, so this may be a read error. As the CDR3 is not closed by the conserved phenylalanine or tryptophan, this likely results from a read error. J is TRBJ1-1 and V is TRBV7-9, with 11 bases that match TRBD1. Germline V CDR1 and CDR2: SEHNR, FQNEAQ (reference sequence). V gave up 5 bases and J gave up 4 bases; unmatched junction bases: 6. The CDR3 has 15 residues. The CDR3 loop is CASSRTGGVGTEAFS. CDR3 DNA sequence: TGTGCCAGCAGCCGGACAGGGGGCGTTGGCACTGAAGCTTTCTCT.

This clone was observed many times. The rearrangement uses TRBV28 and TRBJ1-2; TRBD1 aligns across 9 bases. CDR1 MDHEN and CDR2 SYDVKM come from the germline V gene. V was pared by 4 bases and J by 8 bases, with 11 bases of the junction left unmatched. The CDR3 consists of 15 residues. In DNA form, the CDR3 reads TGTGCCAGCAGTTCTCCGGGACAGGGCCTATCGGGCTACACCTTC. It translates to CASSSPGQGLSGYTF.

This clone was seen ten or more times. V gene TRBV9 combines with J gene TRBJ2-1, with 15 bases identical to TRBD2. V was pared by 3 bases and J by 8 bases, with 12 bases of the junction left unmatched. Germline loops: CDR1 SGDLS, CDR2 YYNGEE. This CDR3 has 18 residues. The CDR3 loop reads CASSANSGTSGRIYEQFF. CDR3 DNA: TGTGCCAGCAGCGCTAACTCCGGGACTAGCGGGAGGATCTATGAGCAGTTCTTC.

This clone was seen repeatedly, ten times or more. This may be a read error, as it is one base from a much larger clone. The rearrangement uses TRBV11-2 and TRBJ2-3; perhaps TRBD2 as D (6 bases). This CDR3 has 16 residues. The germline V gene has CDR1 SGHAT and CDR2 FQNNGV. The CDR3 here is CAGSLHLGGITDTQYF. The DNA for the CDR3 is TGTGCCGGCAGCCTCCACCTCGGAGGGATAACAGATACGCAGTATTTT.